The T cell receptor beta chain under discussion was sequenced for a study of CD8+ T cells in alopecia areata. Looking at the study overall: After 6 to 18 months of tofacitinib, follow-up continued 6 months off drug.

CDR1 and CDR2 from the germline V gene are GTSNPN and SVGIG (reference sequence). This CDR3 comprises 12 residues. V lost 1 base, J lost 2 bases, and 5 bases lay in between. The sequencing template was cDNA reverse transcribed from extracted RNA. Here immunoSEQ multiplex PCR was the method, and the copy in TCRdb shows in-frame clones only, minus some. The repertoire consists of about 160,000 clones, with more than 75% occurring once and the leading ten covering roughly 15%. The origin of this receptor is a human donor with alopecia areata. This specimen was CD8+ T cells sorted from blood, taken at week 0. The J gene is TRBJ1-2, the V gene TRBV30; no reliable D call. DNA of the CDR3: TGTGCCTGGAGTGGACGGAACTATGGCTACACCTTC. It translates to CAWSGRNYGYTF.